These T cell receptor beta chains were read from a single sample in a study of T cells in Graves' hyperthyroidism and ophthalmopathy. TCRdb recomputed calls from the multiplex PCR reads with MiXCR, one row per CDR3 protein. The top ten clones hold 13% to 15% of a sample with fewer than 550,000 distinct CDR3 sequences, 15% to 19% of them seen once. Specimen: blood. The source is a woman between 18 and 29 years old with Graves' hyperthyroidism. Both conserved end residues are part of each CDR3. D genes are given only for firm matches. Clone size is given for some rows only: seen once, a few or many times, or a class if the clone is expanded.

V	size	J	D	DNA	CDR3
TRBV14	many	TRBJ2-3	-	TGTGCCAGCAGGCGAAGTCTCCGCGGCAAGAATACGCAGTATTTT	CASRRSLRGKNTQYF
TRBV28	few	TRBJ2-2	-	TGTGCCAGCAGCCCCGGCGACAGATACACCGGGGAGCTGTTTTTT	CASSPGDRYTGELFF
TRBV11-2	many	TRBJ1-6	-	TGTGCCAGCAGCTCCCGCGAGGGAAGTAATTCACCCCTCCACTTT	CASSSREGSNSPLHF
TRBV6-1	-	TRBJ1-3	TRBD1	TGTGCCAGCAAGAAGGGGGCGCTCGGAAACACCATATATTTT	CASKKGALGNTIYF
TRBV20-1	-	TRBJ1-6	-	TGCAGTGCTAGTGAGGGGGTAGGGGTATCACCCCTCCACTTT	CSASEGVGVSPLHF
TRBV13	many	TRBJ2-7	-	TGTGCCAGCAGCTTAGACGGGGGTTACCCCTACGAGCAGTACTTC	CASSLDGGYPYEQYF
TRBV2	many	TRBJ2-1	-	TGTGCCAGCCTCTTTCGGAGCGCCTACAATGAGCAGTTCTTC	CASLFRSAYNEQFF
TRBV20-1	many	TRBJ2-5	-	TGCAGTGCTAGAGCCCAGGGGAGGGGGTGGACCCAGTACTTC	CSARAQGRGWTQYF
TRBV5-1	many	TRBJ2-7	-	TGCGCCAGCAGCTTGGCTAGCATTGGCTACGAGCAGTACTTC	CASSLASIGYEQYF
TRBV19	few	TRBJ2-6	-	TGTGCCAGTAGTATCCGGGATCCTATCTCTGGGGCCAACGTCCTGACTTTC	CASSIRDPISGANVLTF
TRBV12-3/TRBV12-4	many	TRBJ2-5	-	TGTGCCAGCAGCTTTCAGACAGGCCTCCAAGAGACCCAGTACTTC	CASSFQTGLQETQYF
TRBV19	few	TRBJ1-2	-	TGTGCCAGTAGCTTCGGGAATCATAACTATGGCTACACCTTC	CASSFGNHNYGYTF
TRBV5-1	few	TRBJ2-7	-	TGCGCCAGCAGCTTGGCCCGAGGGCAGGGCCAAGAGCAGTACTTC	CASSLARGQGQEQYF
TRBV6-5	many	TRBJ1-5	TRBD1	TGTGCCAGCAGTTACTCTTGGACAGGGGGGCAGCCCCAGCATTTT	CASSYSWTGGQPQHF
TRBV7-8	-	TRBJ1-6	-	TGTGCCAGCAGCTTGGACGGGGGAAATTCACCCCTCCACTTT	CASSLDGGNSPLHF
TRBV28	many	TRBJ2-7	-	TGTGCCAGCAGTTTAGTTACAGACCCCTACGAGCAGTACTTC	CASSLVTDPYEQYF
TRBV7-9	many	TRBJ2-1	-	TGTGCCAGCAGCCCCACAGGGTTAAGAGGTTGGGAGCAGTTCTTC	CASSPTGLRGWEQFF
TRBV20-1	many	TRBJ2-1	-	TGCAGTGCTAGACTTGCGGGCCTGCCCGAGTTCTTC	CSARLAGLPEFF
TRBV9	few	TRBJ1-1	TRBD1	TGTGCCAGCAGCGTAGTGGACAGGGGGACTGAAGCTTTCTTT	CASSVVDRGTEAFF
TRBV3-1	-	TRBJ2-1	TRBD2	TGTGCCAGCAGCCCCGGACTAGCGGGATTGGGCAATGAGCAGTTCTTC	CASSPGLAGLGNEQFF
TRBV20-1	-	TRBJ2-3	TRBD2	TGCAGTGCTAGAGAAGAGGGGGGACTAGCGGGGGGCGCAGATACGCAGTATTTT	CSAREEGGLAGGADTQYF
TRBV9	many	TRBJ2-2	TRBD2	TGTGCCAGCAGCCCCCAAGCGGGAACGAACACCGGGGAGCTGTTTTTT	CASSPQAGTNTGELFF
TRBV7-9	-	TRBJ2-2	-	TGTGCCAGCAGCCGCCGGGAGCCGGCCGGGGAGCTGTTTTTT	CASSRREPAGELFF
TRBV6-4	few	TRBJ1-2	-	TGTGCCAGCAGTACTCAATCGGGGGGCGCATATGGCTACACCTTC	CASSTQSGGAYGYTF
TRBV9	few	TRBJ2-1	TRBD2	TGTGCCAGCAGCGTTAGCGGGTCGACCTACAATGAGCAGTTCTTC	CASSVSGSTYNEQFF
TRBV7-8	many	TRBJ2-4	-	TGTGCCAGCAGCCCCATGGCTGCCAAAAACATTCAGTACTTC	CASSPMAAKNIQYF
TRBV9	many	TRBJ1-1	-	TGTGCCAGCAGCGTAAGTCCAGGGAACACTGAAGCTTTCTTT	CASSVSPGNTEAFF
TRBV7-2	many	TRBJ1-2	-	TGTGCCAGCAGCCGCGATCCCAACTATGGCTACACCTTC	CASSRDPNYGYTF
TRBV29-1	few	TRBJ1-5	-	TGCAGCGCCGTGACAGTAGATAGCAATCAGCCCCAGCATTTT	CSAVTVDSNQPQHF
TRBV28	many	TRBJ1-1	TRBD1	TGTGCCAGCAGCTCCGGGACAGGGGGGAACACTGAAGCTTTCTTT	CASSSGTGGNTEAFF
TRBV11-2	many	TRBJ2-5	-	TGTGCCAGCAGCTTTGGACCGAGGGGAGAGACCCAGTACTTC	CASSFGPRGETQYF
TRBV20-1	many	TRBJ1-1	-	TGCAGTGCTAGACCCCTCGGGAGGTGGGGGAACACTGAAGCTTTCTTT	CSARPLGRWGNTEAFF
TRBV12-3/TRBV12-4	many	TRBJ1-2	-	TGTGCCAGCAGTCGCACAGGTGGCTACACCTTC	CASSRTGGYTF
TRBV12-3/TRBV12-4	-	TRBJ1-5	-	TGTGCCAGCAGTCCGGTAGGGGACGCGTTCCCCCAGCATTTT	CASSPVGDAFPQHF
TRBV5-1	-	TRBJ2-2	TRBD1	TGCGCCAGCAGCTTAAGACAGGGCGGCGGGGAGCTGTTTTTT	CASSLRQGGGELFF
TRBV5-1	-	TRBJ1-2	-	TGCGCCGGCAGCTTGGAGGGCAGGGGAGAATCTAACTATGGCTACACCTTC	CAGSLEGRGESNYGYTF
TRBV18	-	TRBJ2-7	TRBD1	TGTGCCAGCTCACCATTAGAGGACAGGGATGGGGAGCAGTACTTC	CASSPLEDRDGEQYF
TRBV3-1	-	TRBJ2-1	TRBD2	TGTGCCAGCAGCCGGGAGACTAGCGCAAACAATGAGCAGTTCTTC	CASSRETSANNEQFF
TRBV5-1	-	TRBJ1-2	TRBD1	TGCGCCAGCAGCCCCGGGACAGGGGGCAAGCAACATGGCTACACCTTC	CASSPGTGGKQHGYTF
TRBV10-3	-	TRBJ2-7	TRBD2	TGTGCCATCAGTGACGGGACTAGCGGGTTCCTTGGTGAGCAGTACTTC	CAISDGTSGFLGEQYF
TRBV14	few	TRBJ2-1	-	TGTGCCAGCAGCCATCTGACAGACGAGAATGAGCAGTTCTTC	CASSHLTDENEQFF
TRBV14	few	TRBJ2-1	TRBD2	TGTGCCAGCAGCCCCTATCGCGGGGGTTCCTACAATGAGCAGTTCTTC	CASSPYRGGSYNEQFF
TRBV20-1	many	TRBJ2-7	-	TGCAGTGCTAGGATGGCGCAGGGAGTACACGAGCAGTACTTC	CSARMAQGVHEQYF
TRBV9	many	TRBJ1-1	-	TGTGCCAGCAGCTCTCACAGCAACACTGAAGCTTTCTTT	CASSSHSNTEAFF
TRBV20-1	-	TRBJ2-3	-	TGCAGTGCTAGATACATGACAGGAAACACAGATACGCAGTATTTT	CSARYMTGNTDTQYF
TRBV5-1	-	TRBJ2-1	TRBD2	TGCGCCAGCAGGCCCGGGACTAGCGGGGGCTCCTCCTACAATGAGCAGTTCTTC	CASRPGTSGGSSYNEQFF
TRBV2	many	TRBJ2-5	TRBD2	TGTGCCAGCCTACTAACCGCGGGGGGCCAAGAGACCCAGTACTTC	CASLLTAGGQETQYF
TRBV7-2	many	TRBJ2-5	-	TGTGCCAGCAGCTCCCAATCCTCTTCCACCCAGTACTTC	CASSSQSSSTQYF
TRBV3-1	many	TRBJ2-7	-	TGTGCCAGCAGCCAAGATCTCTCCGGGACCTCGGCCTACGAGCAGTACTTC	CASSQDLSGTSAYEQYF
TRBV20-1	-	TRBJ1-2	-	TGCAGTGCCCGAGAGAGAGCGGTACGAGACACCCTCCTAAGGGAGGATGGCTACACCTTC	CSARERAVRDTLLREDGYTF
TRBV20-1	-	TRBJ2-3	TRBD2	TGCAGTGCTAGAGATGCTGGACTAGCGGGGGGCGCAGATACGCAGTATTTT	CSARDAGLAGGADTQYF
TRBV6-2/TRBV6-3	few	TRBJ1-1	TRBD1	TGTGCCAGCACCTTAGACAGGGGGAGGATGAACACTGAAGCTTTCTTT	CASTLDRGRMNTEAFF
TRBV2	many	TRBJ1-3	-	TGTGCCAGCAGGCGGAGCACCAGCTCTGGAAACACCATATATTTT	CASRRSTSSGNTIYF
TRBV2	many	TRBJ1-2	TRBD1	TGTGCCAGCAGTGAAGATACCGGGACAGGGTATGGCTACACCTTC	CASSEDTGTGYGYTF
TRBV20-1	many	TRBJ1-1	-	TGCAGTGCTAGAGAGGGATCATTCGCTGAAGCTTTCTTT	CSAREGSFAEAFF
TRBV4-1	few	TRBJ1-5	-	TGCGCCAGCAGCCAAGAGGTAGGCAGTTATAGCAATCAGCCCCAGCATTTT	CASSQEVGSYSNQPQHF
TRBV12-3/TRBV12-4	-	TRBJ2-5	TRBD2	TGTGCTACGCGCGGGGGGGAGACCCAGTACTTC	CATRGGETQYF
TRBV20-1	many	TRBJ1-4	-	TGCAGTGCTAGCTGGAGGAGGAGTGAAAAACTGTTTTTT	CSASWRRSEKLFF
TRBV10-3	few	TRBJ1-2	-	TGTGCCATCAGTGTTGGGGGCTACTATGGCTACACCTTC	CAISVGGYYGYTF
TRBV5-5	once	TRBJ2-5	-	TGTGCCAGCAGCTCCAGGACAGATGAGACCCAGTACTTC	CASSSRTDETQYF